This T cell receptor beta chain was sequenced for a study of T cell repertoires in aging, cancer and after chemotherapy. The CDR3 loop spans 12 amino acids. V was clipped by 1 base and J by 4 bases, with 4 bases between them. Per germline, CDR1 LNHDA and CDR2 SQIVND (reference sequence). A mixed TRB-A/B primer pool amplified rearranged TRB by multiplex touch-down PCR. Each CDR3 protein gets one entry after TCRdb re-called the multiplex PCR reads with MiXCR. The sample carries roughly 9,900 distinct CDR3 sequences, approximately 30% recorded once. This clonotype was seen only a few times. Its antigen is currently unknown. TCR beta rearrangements were amplified from peripheral blood genomic DNA. Study-level findings and limits: Rebound thymic output was suggested by rising median generation probability during chemotherapy in each cancer cohort.

V is TRBV19 and J is TRBJ1-1; no clear D gene. The sequenced sample was blood. The clonotype was recovered from a human donor in good health. CDR3 nucleotides: TGTGCCAGTAGTATAGTCTCCACTGAAGCTTTCTTT. Protein product: CASSIVSTEAFF.